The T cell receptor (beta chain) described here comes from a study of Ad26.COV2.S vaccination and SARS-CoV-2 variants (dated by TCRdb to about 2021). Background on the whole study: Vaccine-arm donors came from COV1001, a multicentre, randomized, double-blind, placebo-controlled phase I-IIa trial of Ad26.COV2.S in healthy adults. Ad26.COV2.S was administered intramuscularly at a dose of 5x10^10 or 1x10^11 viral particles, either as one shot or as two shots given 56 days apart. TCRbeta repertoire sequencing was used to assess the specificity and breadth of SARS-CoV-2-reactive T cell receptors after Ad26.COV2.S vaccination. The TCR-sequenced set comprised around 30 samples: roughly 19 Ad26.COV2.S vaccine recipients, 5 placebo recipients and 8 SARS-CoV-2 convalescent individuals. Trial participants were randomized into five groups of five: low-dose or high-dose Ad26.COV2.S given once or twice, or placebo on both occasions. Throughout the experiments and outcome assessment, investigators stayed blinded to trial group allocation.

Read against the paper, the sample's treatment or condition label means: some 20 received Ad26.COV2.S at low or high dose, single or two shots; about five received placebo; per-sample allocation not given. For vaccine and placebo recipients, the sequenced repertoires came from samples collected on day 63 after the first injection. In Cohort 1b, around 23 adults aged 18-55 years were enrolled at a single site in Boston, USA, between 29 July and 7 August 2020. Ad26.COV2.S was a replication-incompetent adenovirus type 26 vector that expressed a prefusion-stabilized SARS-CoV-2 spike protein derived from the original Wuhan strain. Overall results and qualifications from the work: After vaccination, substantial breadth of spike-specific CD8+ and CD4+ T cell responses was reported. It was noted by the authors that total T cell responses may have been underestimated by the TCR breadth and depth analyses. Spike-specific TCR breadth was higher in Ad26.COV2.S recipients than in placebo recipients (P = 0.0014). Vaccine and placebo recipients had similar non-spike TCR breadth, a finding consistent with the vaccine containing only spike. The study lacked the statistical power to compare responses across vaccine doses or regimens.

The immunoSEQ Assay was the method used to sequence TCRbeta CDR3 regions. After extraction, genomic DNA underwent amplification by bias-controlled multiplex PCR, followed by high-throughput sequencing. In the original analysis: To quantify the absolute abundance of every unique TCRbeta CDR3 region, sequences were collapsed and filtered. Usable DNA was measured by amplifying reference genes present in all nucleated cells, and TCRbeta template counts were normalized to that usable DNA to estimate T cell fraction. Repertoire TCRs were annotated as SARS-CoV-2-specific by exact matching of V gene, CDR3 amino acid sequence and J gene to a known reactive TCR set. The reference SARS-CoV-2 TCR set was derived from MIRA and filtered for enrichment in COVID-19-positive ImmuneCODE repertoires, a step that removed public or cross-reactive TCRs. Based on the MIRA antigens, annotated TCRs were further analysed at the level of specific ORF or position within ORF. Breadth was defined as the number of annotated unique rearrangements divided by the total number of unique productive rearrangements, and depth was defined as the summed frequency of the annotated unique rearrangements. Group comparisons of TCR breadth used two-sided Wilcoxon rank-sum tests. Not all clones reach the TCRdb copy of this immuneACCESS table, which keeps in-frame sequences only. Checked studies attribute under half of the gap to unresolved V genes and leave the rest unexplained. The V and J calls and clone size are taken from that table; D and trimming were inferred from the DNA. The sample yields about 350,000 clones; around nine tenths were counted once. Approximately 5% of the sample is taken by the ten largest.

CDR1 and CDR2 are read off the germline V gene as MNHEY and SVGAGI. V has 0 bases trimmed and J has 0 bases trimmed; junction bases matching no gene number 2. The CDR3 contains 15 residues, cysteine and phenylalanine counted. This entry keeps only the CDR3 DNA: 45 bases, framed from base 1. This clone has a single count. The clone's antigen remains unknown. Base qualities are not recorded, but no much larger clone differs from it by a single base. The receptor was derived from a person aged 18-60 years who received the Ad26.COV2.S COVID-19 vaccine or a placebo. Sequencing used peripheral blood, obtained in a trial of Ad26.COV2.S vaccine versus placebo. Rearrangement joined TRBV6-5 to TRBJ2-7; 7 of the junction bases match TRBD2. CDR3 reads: CASSYSSGASYEQYF. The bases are TGTGCCAGCAGTTACTCAAGCGGGGCCTCCTACGAGCAGTACTTC.